The 20 T cell receptor beta chains presented below share a single source sample, sequenced in a study of CD8 T cells in ankylosing spondylitis (dated by TCRdb to the late 2010s). Libraries were made using 5' RACE. Reads for this sample came from an Illumina HiSeq 2500. TCRdb itself trimmed the public reads at Q25 with fastp, ran MiXCR and retained productive beta chains. Identical CDR3 protein sequences are pooled into one entry, listed with their most common genes and DNA. This sample gives about 240,000 distinct CDR3 sequences in total; approximately 8% of them show up just once. Roughly 4.9% of the sample lies in the top ten. Sequenced input: blood, either unsorted or a sorted T cell fraction (not recorded which). These receptors came from a female donor with ankylosing spondylitis or in good health (not recorded which).

The chain joins TRBV4-2 to TRBJ2-1; D uncertain. There are 14 residues in the CDR3. V lost 1 base and J 2 bases, leaving 6 bases between the germline ends. Germline V gene data show CDR1 as LGHNA and CDR2 as YNFKEQ. CDR3 sequence: CASSQVGTYNEQFF. CDR3 nucleotide sequence: TGTGCCAGCAGCCAAGTGGGTACCTACAATGAGCAGTTCTTC.

In its sample, this clonotype was seen a few times. The V and J genes are TRBV13 and TRBJ1-4; tentatively, D is TRBD1 (5 bases). This CDR3 spans 14 amino acids. Germline CDR1 reads PRHDT; CDR2 reads FYEKMQ (reference sequence). V lost 2 bases and J 5 bases, leaving 9 bases between the germline ends. The CDR3 nucleotides are TGTGCCAGCAGCTTACAGGGCCTAAATGAAAAACTGTTTTTT. Its translation is CASSLQGLNEKLFF.

This clonotype was seen a few times. The CDR3 protein is CSVLGGGNEQFF. CDR3 DNA sequence: TGCAGCGTTCTTGGGGGAGGCAATGAGCAGTTCTTC. The chain is built from TRBV29-1 and TRBJ2-1; possible D gene TRBD2, 6 bases. The CDR3 runs to 12 residues. Per the germline V gene, CDR1 is SQVTM and CDR2 is ANQGSEA. The ends were cut back, 5 bases at V and 6 bases at J, with 11 bases in the middle.

This clonotype is labeled as medium-sized. The chain combines TRBV29-1 with TRBJ2-7, with D perhaps TRBD1 or TRBD2 (5 bases each). V lost 1 base, J lost 7 bases, and 20 bases lay in between. Per germline, CDR1 SQVTM and CDR2 ANQGSEA. The CDR3 is 15 amino acids. Written as DNA, the CDR3 is TGCAGCGTTGAAGCCTACGGACGGGACGGTGGGGAGCAGTACTTC. Its translation: CSVEAYGRDGGEQYF.

This clonotype was recorded many times. This rearrangement joins TRBV5-1 to TRBJ2-5; D ambiguous. CDR1 and CDR2 (germline): SGHRS, YFSETQ. Trimming took 0 bases from V and 5 from J, leaving 11 bases between them. This CDR3 contains 14 residues. The CDR3, as DNA: TGCGCCAGCAGCTTGGGGCGTCGGGCGGAGACCCAGTACTTC. Protein sequence: CASSLGRRAETQYF.

Ten or more counts support this clonotype. The chain is built from TRBV30 and TRBJ2-7; 7 nucleotides match TRBD1. The CDR3 spans 13 residues. CDR1 GTSNPN and CDR2 SVGIG come from the germline V gene (reference sequence). V shed 4 bases and J 2 bases; nucleotides not matched to a gene: 5. This chain's CDR3 is CAWNLDRAYEQYF. The CDR3 DNA reads as TGTGCCTGGAACCTTGACAGGGCCTACGAGCAGTACTTC. The entire variable domain, with the rest obtained from reference TRBV30 and TRBJ2-7, is as follows: SQTIHQWPATLVQPVGSPLSLECTVEGTSNPNLYWYRQAAGRGLQLLFYSVGIGQISSEVPQNLSASRPQDRQFILSSKKLLLSDSGFYLCAWNLDRAYEQYFGPGTRLTVT.

This clonotype was detected many times. The rearrangement joins TRBV7-9 to TRBJ2-5; D is possibly TRBD1 or TRBD2 (5 bases each). Germline CDR1 is SEHNR and CDR2 is FQNEAQ (reference sequence). The CDR3 has 13 residues. Trimming cost V 6 bases and J 0 bases, with 8 bases left between them. CDR3 protein: CASRWGNQETQYF. Here the CDR3 DNA reads TGTGCCAGCAGATGGGGGAACCAAGAGACCCAGTACTTC.

This clonotype was seen many times. The J gene is TRBJ1-2, the V gene TRBV12-3 or TRBV12-4, with D perhaps matching TRBD1 (6 bases). This CDR3 region has 14 residues. The germline V and J ends were trimmed by 3 bases and 4 bases, with 12 bases remaining between them. CDR3 protein: CASSFQDSLYGYTF. CDR3 bases: TGTGCCAGCAGTTTCCAGGACAGCCTCTATGGCTACACCTTC.

This clonotype was observed at least ten times. A junction boundary mismatches the germline segment, possibly from a read error. This chain joins TRBV6-1 and TRBJ1-1; possibly TRBD1 for D (5 bases). The germline V gene encodes CDR1 MNHNS and CDR2 SASEGT. The CDR3 is 15 residues long. The CDR3 reads CAGSHPGTVNTEAFF. CDR3 bases: TGTGCCGGCAGTCATCCCGGGACGGTGAACACTGAAGCTTTCTTT.

This clonotype was observed many times. CDR3 protein: CASRTLRAAVGSYNEQFF. CDR3 sequence (DNA): TGTGCCAGCAGGACCCTTCGAGCGGCTGTTGGATCCTACAATGAGCAGTTCTTC. The gene calls are TRBV6-6 and TRBJ2-1; possible D gene TRBD2, 5 bases. CDR3 length equals 18 residues. The V end was cut by 6 bases, the J end by 1 base, with 22 bases between. The V gene's germline CDR1 is MNHNY and CDR2 SVGAGI (reference sequence).

This clonotype has a count of ten or more. The V and J genes are TRBV29-1 and TRBJ1-2; no reliable D call. The V end was cut by 1 base, the J end by 8 bases, with 14 bases between. Germline CDR1 reads SQVTM; CDR2 reads ANQGSEA. This CDR3 is 13 amino acids long. The CDR3 loop reads CSVEVGPERGYTF. The DNA of the CDR3 is TGCAGCGTTGAAGTGGGCCCGGAAAGGGGCTACACCTTC.

This clonotype was seen at least ten times. The chain is built from TRBV9 and TRBJ1-4; perhaps TRBD1 as D (5 bases). The CDR3 contains 16 residues. Trimming shortened V by 0 bases and J by 6 bases, and 15 bases separated the two germline ends. Germline assignment: CDR1 SGDLS and CDR2 YYNGEE. In DNA, the CDR3 is TGTGCCAGCAGCGTAGACACAGGACGAAAGGATGAAAAACTGTTTTTT. Translation gives CASSVDTGRKDEKLFF. Based on the CDR3 plus reference TRBV9 and TRBJ1-4, the full variable domain is DSGVTQTPKHLITATGQRVTLRCSPRSGDLSVYWYQQSLDQGLQFLIQYYNGEERAKGNILERFSAQQFPDLHSELNLSSLELGDSALYFCASSVDTGRKDEKLFFGSGTQLSVL.

This clonotype was seen more than once but under ten times. The chain employs TRBV7-9 and TRBJ2-3; TRBD2 aligns across 7 bases. Germline loops: CDR1 SEHNR, CDR2 FQNEAQ (reference sequence). The junction had 9 bases not matched to a gene; V was cut back by 2 bases and J by 4 bases. The CDR3 loop spans 16 amino acids. The CDR3 protein is CASSLPNGRRADTQYF. CDR3 bases: TGTGCCAGCAGCTTACCAAACGGGAGGAGGGCAGATACGCAGTATTTT.

As for this clonotype: One junction end disagrees with the germline gene, perhaps due to a read error. This rearrangement joins TRBV20-1 to TRBJ2-1; D is possibly TRBD2 (7 bases). Germline V gene sequence: CDR1 DFQATT, CDR2 SNEGSKA (reference sequence). The CDR3 covers 17 residues. Here the CDR3 DNA reads TGCTGTGCTAGAGGGGGGGAGGCCGCTAGCTCCTACAATGAGCAGTTCTTC. This encodes CCARGGEAASSYNEQFF.

In this sample, this clonotype turned up a few times. The rearrangement links TRBV7-8 to TRBJ2-6, with D perhaps given as TRBD1 or TRBD2 (5 bases each). CDR1 and CDR2 (germline): SGHVS, FQNEAQ. The CDR3 is made up of 17 amino acids. Trimming took 0 bases from V and 0 from J, leaving 9 bases between them. As DNA, the CDR3 is TGTGCCAGCAGCTTAGCAGGGACCAGCTCTGGGGCCAACGTCCTGACTTTC. Amino acids: CASSLAGTSSGANVLTF.

This clonotype was counted ten times or more. The CDR3 region has the DNA TGTGCCAGCAGTTTAGTTGCGGGGGCAGGTGGCTACACCTTC. Amino acids: CASSLVAGAGGYTF. The chain couples TRBV12-3 or TRBV12-4 to TRBJ1-2, with D perhaps matching TRBD1 (6 bases). The V and J ends lost 1 base and 7 bases respectively, with 13 bases between them. The CDR3 is 14 amino acids.

In this sample, this clonotype turned up once. The V and J genes are TRBV19 and TRBJ2-2, with D unclear. Trimming took off 3 bases at V and 0 bases at J, with 8 bases between the two ends. This CDR3 comprises 15 residues. Germline V gives CDR1 LNHDA, CDR2 SQIVND (reference sequence). The CDR3 reads CASSISQTNTGELFF. In DNA, the CDR3 is TGTGCCAGTAGTATTAGTCAGACGAACACCGGGGAGCTGTTTTTT.

This clonotype was seen ten or more times. CDR3 nucleotide sequence: TGTGCCAGCAGTTTTTCAGCGGGAGGAGGCTACGAGCAGTACTTC. It yields the protein CASSFSAGGGYEQYF. V and J are TRBV7-2 and TRBJ2-7; TRBD2 agrees at 9 bases. After removal of 6 bases from V and 3 bases from J, the junction contained 9 bases not matched to a gene. The CDR3 contains 15 residues. CDR1 SGHTA and CDR2 FQGNSA come from the germline V gene.

This clonotype was picked up many times. The chain is built from TRBV7-6 and TRBJ1-1; D gene ambiguous. CDR3 length: 13 residues. The V and J ends lost 2 bases and 10 bases respectively, with 14 bases between them. The germline V gene encodes CDR1 SGHVS and CDR2 FNYEAQ. The CDR3 here is CASSLWQAPRAFF. The CDR3 DNA reads TGTGCCAGCAGCTTATGGCAGGCCCCTAGAGCTTTCTTT.

This clonotype showed up many times. The J gene is TRBJ1-4, the V gene TRBV28; no clear D. CDR3 length: 15 residues. Per the germline V gene, CDR1 is MDHEN and CDR2 is SYDVKM. Trimming took off 5 bases at V and 3 bases at J, with 13 bases between the two ends. CDR3 region: CASSASGPANEKLFF. As DNA, the CDR3 is TGTGCCAGCAGTGCCTCGGGTCCAGCTAATGAAAAACTGTTTTTT.